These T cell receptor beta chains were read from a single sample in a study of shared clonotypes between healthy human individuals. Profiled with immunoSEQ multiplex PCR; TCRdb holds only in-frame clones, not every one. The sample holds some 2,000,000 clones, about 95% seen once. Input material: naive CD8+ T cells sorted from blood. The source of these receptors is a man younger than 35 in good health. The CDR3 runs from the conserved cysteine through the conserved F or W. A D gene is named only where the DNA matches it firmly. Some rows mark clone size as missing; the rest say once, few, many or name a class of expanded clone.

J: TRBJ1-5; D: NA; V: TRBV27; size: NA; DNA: TGTGCCAGCAGTCTCACGGTGGCAGGAGATAATCAGCCCCAGCATTTT; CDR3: CASSLTVAGDNQPQHF
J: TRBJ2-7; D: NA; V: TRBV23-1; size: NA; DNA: TGCGCCAGCAGTCAGCCGTTTCAGGGTACCCACTACGAGCAGTACTTC; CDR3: CASSQPFQGTHYEQYF
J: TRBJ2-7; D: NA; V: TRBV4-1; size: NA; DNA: TGCGCCAGCAGCCCCGGCCAGGGGTTACTCTACGAGCAGTACTTC; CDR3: CASSPGQGLLYEQYF
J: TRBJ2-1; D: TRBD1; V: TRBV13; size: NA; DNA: TGTGCCAGCAGCTTAACAGGGGGAGAGAATGAGCAGTTCTTC; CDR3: CASSLTGGENEQFF
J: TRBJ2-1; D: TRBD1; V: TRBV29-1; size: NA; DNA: TGCAGCGTTGAGTTGCGACAGGGGGAATGGGAGCAGTTCTTC; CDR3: CSVELRQGEWEQFF
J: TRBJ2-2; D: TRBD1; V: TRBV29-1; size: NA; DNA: TGCAGCGTTGAGACAGGGGGCGAGTCCGGGGAGCTGTTTTTT; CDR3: CSVETGGESGELFF
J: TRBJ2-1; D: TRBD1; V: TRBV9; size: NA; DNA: TGTGCCAGCAGCCCCGGACAGGGGGCCACCAATGAGCAGTTCTTC; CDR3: CASSPGQGATNEQFF
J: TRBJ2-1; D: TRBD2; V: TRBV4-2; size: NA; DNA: TGTGCCAGCAGCCAAGTGGGGAGAGAACTAGCGGGGTACAATGAGCAGTTCTTC; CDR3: CASSQVGRELAGYNEQFF
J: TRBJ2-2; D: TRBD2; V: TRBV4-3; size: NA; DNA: TGCGCCAGCAGCCAATGGGCGCGGGAGGGCACCGGGGAGCTGTTTTTT; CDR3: CASSQWAREGTGELFF
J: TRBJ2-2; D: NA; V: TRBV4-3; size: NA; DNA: TGCGCCAGCAGCCAAGGACAGGAGGCGTACACCGGGGAGCTGTTTTTT; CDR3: CASSQGQEAYTGELFF
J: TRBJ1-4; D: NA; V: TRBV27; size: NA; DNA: TGTGCCAGCAGTTTACAAGATCACCGAAATGAAAAACTGTTTTTT; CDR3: CASSLQDHRNEKLFF
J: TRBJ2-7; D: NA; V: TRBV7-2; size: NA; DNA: TGTGCCAGCAGCTTGGGGCCCTACAGGGGAGGACACGAGCAGTACTTC; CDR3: CASSLGPYRGGHEQYF
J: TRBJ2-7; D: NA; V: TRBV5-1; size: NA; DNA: TGCGCCAGCAGCATATCAGGGACCGAGCAGTACTTC; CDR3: CASSISGTEQYF
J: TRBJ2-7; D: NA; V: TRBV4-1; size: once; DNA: TGCGCCAGCAGCCTGACTAATCTCGATGGGTACGAGCAGTACTTC; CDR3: CASSLTNLDGYEQYF
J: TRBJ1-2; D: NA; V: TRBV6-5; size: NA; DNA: TGTGCCAGCACCCCGGGGGGACTCAAGTCGGAGGGCTACACCTTC; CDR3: CASTPGGLKSEGYTF
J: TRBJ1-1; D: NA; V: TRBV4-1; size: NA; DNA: TGCGCCAGCAGCCAAGACCCAGGGGACACTGAAGCTTTCTTT; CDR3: CASSQDPGDTEAFF
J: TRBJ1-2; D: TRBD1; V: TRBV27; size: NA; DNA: TGTGCCAGCAGTTTAACCCAGCAGGGGGTACCAGTTTCCTATGGCTACACCTTC; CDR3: CASSLTQQGVPVSYGYTF
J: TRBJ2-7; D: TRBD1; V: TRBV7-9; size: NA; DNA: TGTGCCAGCAGCACAACAGGGGGCGAGGACGAGCAGTACTTC; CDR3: CASSTTGGEDEQYF
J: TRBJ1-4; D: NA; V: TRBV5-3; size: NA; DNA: TGTGCCAGAAGCTTGTCAGCCAGGGCAAAACTGTTTTTT; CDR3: CARSLSARAKLFF
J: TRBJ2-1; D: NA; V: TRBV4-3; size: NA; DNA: TGCGCCAGCAGCCACTCTACCGGGGGCGAGCAGTTCTTC; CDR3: CASSHSTGGEQFF
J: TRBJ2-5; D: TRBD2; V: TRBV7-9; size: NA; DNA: TGTGCCAGCAGCCGTCGTGGGGGGGTGGACCAAGAGACCCAGTACTTC; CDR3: CASSRRGGVDQETQYF
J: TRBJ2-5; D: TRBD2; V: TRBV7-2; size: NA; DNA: TGTGCCAGCAGCTTAGTGGGCAGGGAGGGGACTAGCGGGAGTGAGACCCAGTACTTC; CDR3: CASSLVGREGTSGSETQYF
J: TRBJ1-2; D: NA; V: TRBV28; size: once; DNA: TGTGCCAGCGGGGACTATGGCTACACCTTC; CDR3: CASGDYGYTF
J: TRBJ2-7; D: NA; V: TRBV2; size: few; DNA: TGTGCCAGCAGTGACTTGGAGCTACCCTACGAGCAGTACTTC; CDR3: CASSDLELPYEQYF
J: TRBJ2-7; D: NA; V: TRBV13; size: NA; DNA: TGTGCCAGCAGCGGTCAGTTGGACGAGCAGTACTTC; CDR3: CASSGQLDEQYF
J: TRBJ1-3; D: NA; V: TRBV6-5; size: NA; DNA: TGTGCCAGCAGTTTGGGAGCGACTGGAAACACCATATATTTT; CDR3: CASSLGATGNTIYF
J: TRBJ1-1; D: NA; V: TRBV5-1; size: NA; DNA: TGCGCCAGCAGCTTGGGCGGGGTTGAAGCTTTCTTT; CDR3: CASSLGGVEAFF
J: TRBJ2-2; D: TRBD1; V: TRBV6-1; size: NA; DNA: TGTGCCAGCAGTGCCCTGCAAGGGGGCGCTTTT; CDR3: CASSALQGGAF
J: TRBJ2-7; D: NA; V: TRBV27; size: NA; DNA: TGTGCCAGCAGTTCAGGGAGCAGCTACGAGCAGTACTTC; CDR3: CASSSGSSYEQYF
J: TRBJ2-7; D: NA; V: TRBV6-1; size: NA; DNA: TGTGCCAGCAGTAAGACTACCTCCTACGAGCAGTACTTC; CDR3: CASSKTTSYEQYF
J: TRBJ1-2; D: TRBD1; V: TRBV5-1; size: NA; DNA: TGCGCCAGCAGCGCCGTAGGGGGCAGTGGCTACACCTTC; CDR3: CASSAVGGSGYTF
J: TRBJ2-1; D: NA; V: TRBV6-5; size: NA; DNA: TGTGCCAGCAGTTCTCCGACTAGTTACCATGAGCAGTTCTTC; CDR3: CASSSPTSYHEQFF
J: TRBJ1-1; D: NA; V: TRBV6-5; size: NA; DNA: TGTGCCAGCAGTCCCGCGGCAGCAATGAACACTGAAGCTTTCTTT; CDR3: CASSPAAAMNTEAFF
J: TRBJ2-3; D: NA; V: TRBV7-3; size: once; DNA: TGTGCCAGCAGCTTAGGAGGGGGGAACCCTACAGATACGCAGTATTTT; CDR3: CASSLGGGNPTDTQYF
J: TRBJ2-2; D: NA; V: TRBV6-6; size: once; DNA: TGTGCCAGCAGTTTCCTCGCAGGGATGAACACCGGGGAGCTGTTTTTT; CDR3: CASSFLAGMNTGELFF
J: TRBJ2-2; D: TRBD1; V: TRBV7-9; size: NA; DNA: TGTGCCAGCAGCCCGACAGGGGGCGCAAGGACCGGGGAGCTGTTTTTT; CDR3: CASSPTGGARTGELFF
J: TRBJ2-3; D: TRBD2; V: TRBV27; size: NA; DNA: TGTGCCAGCAGTCCTAGTCCAGCGGGAAGCACAGATACGCAGTATTTT; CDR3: CASSPSPAGSTDTQYF
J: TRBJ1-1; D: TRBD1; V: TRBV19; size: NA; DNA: TGTGCCAGTAGTAACACAGGGGAGGACACTGAAGCTTTCTTT; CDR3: CASSNTGEDTEAFF
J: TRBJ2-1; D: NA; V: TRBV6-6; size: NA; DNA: TGTGCCAGCAGTCCTAGCGAGGGGGGGAATGAGCAGTTCTTC; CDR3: CASSPSEGGNEQFF
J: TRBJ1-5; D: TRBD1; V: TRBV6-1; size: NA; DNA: TGTGCCAGCAGTTCGGGACAGTTTAGCAATCAGCCCCAGCATTTT; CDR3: CASSSGQFSNQPQHF
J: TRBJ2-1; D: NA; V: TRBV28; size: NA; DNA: TGTGCCAGCAGTTTAGGGCAGGGTAGGAATGAGCAGTTCTTC; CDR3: CASSLGQGRNEQFF
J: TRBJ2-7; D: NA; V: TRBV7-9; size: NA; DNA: TGTGCCAGCAGCACCAGAATCTACGAGCAGTACTTC; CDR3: CASSTRIYEQYF
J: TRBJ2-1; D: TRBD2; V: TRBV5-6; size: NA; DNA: TGTGCCAGCAGCTACCTAGCGGCAACCTACAATGAGCAGTTCTTC; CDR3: CASSYLAATYNEQFF
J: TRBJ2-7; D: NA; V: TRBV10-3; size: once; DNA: TGTGCCATCAGTGAGTCTGAGGGGTCCGAGCAGTACTTC; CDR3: CAISESEGSEQYF
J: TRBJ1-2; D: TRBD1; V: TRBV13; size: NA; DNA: TGTGCCAGCAGCCTAAGGGGACAGGGGGCATATGGCTACACCTTC; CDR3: CASSLRGQGAYGYTF
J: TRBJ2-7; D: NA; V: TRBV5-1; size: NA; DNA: TGCGCCAGCAGCTTGGACGGGGGGCTTTCCTACGAGCAGTACTTC; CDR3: CASSLDGGLSYEQYF
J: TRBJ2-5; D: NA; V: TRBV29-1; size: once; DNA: TGCAGCTGGGGCGGCCTCCAAGAGACCCAGTACTTC; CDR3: CSWGGLQETQYF
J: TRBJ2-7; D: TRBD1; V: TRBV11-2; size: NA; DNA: TGTGCCAGCAGCCCAGGGACAGCATACGAGCAGTACTTC; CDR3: CASSPGTAYEQYF
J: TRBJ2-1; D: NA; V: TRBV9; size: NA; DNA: TGTGCCAGCAGCGTAGGGGCGTGGGGACACCCACTTGGTGAGCAGTTCTTC; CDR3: CASSVGAWGHPLGEQFF
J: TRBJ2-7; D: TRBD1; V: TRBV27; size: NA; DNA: TGTGCCAGCAGTTTAAGGGGGCATGTATACGAGCAGTACTTC; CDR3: CASSLRGHVYEQYF
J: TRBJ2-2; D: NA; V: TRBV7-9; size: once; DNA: TGTGCCAGCAGCTCAAGACAGGCCCTCACCGGGGAGCTGTTTTTT; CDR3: CASSSRQALTGELFF
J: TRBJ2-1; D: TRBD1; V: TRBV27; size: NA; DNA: TGTGCCAGCAGTTGGCAGGGGGAATCCAATGAGCAGTTCTTC; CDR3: CASSWQGESNEQFF
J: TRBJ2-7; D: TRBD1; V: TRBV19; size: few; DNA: TGTGCCAGTAGTATTGCAGGGGGCTACGAGCAGTACTTC; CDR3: CASSIAGGYEQYF
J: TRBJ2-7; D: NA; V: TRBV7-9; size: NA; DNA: TGTGCCAGCGCCGACCGAGGGGACGAGCAGTACTTC; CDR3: CASADRGDEQYF
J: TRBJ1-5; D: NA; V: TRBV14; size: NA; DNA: TGTGCCAGCCGCCGGACGCCAAAAACCGGGTATAGCAATCAGCCCCAGCATTTT; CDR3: CASRRTPKTGYSNQPQHF
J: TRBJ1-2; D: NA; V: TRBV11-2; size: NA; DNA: TGTGCCAGCAGCTTACGACCGGCAGGGCTAAACTATGGCTACACCTTC; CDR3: CASSLRPAGLNYGYTF
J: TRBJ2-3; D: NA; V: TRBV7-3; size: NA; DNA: TGTGCCAGCAGCTTAACGTGGGGGGGCTCAGATACGCAGTATTTT; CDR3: CASSLTWGGSDTQYF
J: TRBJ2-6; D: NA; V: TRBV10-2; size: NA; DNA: TGCGCCAGCCGGGGCAGAAGCTCTGGGGCCAACGTCCTGACTTTC; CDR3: CASRGRSSGANVLTF
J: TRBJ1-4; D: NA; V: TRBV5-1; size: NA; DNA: TGCGCCAGCAGCTTGGAAGGTCAGCTGGGGGATGAAAAACTGTTTTTT; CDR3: CASSLEGQLGDEKLFF